These T cell receptor beta chains were read from a single sample in a study of T cell repertoires in cytomegalovirus infection. TCRdb fed the reads into MiXCR, producing one record per CDR3 protein. The table lists 200,000 to 300,000 distinct CDR3 sequences, more than 9% of them singletons, with 1.6% in the top ten. The sequencing input was PBMCs. These receptors came from a human donor in good health (CMV status not recorded). Some clones in this sample may be carry-over from other donors' samples. Both conserved end residues are part of each CDR3. D genes are given only for firm matches. Clone sizes are given selectively: once, few, many, or a class where the clone is expanded.

CDR3 | DNA | V | size | D | J
CATSEPGDEKLFF | TGTGCCACCAGTGAACCGGGGGATGAAAAACTGTTTTTT | TRBV24-1 | many | . | TRBJ1-4
CASSRRREGNEQFF | TGTGCCAGCAGCCGGAGGCGAGAGGGGAATGAGCAGTTCTTC | TRBV14 | few | . | TRBJ2-1
CAIAGRAAGANVLTF | TGTGCCATAGCGGGTAGGGCTGCTGGGGCCAACGTCCTGACTTTC | TRBV2 | many | TRBD2 | TRBJ2-6
CASSHPSGRRDTQYF | TGTGCCAGCAGCCACCCTAGCGGGAGACGAGATACGCAGTATTTT | TRBV7-2 | many | TRBD2 | TRBJ2-3
CASKDGSSGANVLTF | TGTGCCAGTAAAGACGGTAGCTCTGGGGCCAACGTCCTGACTTTC | TRBV19 | many | . | TRBJ2-6
CASSPGGASAGYTF | TGTGCCAGCAGTCCGGGGGGCGCTTCGGCTGGCTACACCTTC | TRBV12-3/TRBV12-4 | many | . | TRBJ1-2
CASSDSASDNEQFF | TGCGCCAGCAGTGATAGCGCAAGTGACAATGAGCAGTTCTTC | TRBV10-2 | many | . | TRBJ2-1
CASSKKQPMNTEAFF | TGTGCCAGTAGTAAAAAACAGCCCATGAACACTGAAGCTTTCTTT | TRBV19 | few | . | TRBJ1-1
CASSQKGLAVYEQFF | TGTGCCAGCAGCCAAAAAGGACTAGCGGTCTATGAGCAGTTCTTC | TRBV7-2 | many | TRBD2 | TRBJ2-1
CASSVTLPQGTGTQYF | TGTGCCAGCAGTGTAACTCTCCCCCAAGGGACCGGAACGCAGTATTTT | TRBV6-1 | many | . | TRBJ2-3
CASSLNLAGVVYNEQFF | TGTGCCAGCAGCTTGAACCTAGCGGGAGTGGTCTACAATGAGCAGTTCTTC | TRBV11-2 | . | TRBD2 | TRBJ2-1
CASSRDGGFYGYTF | TGTGCCAGCAGCCGGGACGGAGGATTTTATGGCTACACCTTC | TRBV7-9 | few | . | TRBJ1-2
CSVVSGGLSYTF | TGCAGCGTTGTGTCAGGGGGTTTGAGCTACACCTTC | TRBV29-1 | . | TRBD1 | TRBJ1-2
CSARDSTWADTQYF | TGCAGTGCTAGGGACTCGACCTGGGCAGATACGCAGTATTTT | TRBV20-1 | few | . | TRBJ2-3
CASSPAGRAEKGEQFF | TGTGCCAGCAGCCCTGCCGGGAGGGCCGAAAAGGGTGAGCAGTTCTTC | TRBV14 | many | TRBD2 | TRBJ2-1
CASSLYGSGGRETQYF | TGTGCCAGCAGCTTGTATGGTAGCGGGGGCCGAGAGACCCAGTACTTC | TRBV7-2 | many | TRBD2 | TRBJ2-5
CASSPRGGQGLGEQYF | TGTGCCAGCAGCCCCAGAGGGGGACAGGGGCTTGGGGAGCAGTACTTC | TRBV11-2 | many | TRBD1 | TRBJ2-7
CASTHDSYPMGYTF | TGTGCCAGCACCCACGACAGCTATCCTATGGGCTACACCTTC | TRBV6-2/TRBV6-3 | many | . | TRBJ1-2
CASSLGQGIGQETQYF | TGCGCCAGCAGCTTGGGGCAGGGGATTGGTCAAGAGACCCAGTACTTC | TRBV5-1 | few | . | TRBJ2-5
CASSDGGGDQPQHF | TGTGCCAGCAGTGACGGCGGAGGGGATCAGCCCCAGCATTTT | TRBV6-1 | few | . | TRBJ1-5
CASTRDPSYNEQFF | TGTGCCAGCACCCGGGACCCATCCTACAATGAGCAGTTCTTC | TRBV7-2 | many | . | TRBJ2-1
CASSFLNYGYTF | TGTGCCAGCAGCTTCCTGAACTATGGCTACACCTTC | TRBV5-5 | . | . | TRBJ1-2
CASTGTRTNYGYTF | TGTGCCAGTACCGGGACAAGGACTAACTATGGCTACACCTTC | TRBV19 | . | . | TRBJ1-2
CASSPKTGLAGYEQYF | TGTGCCAGCAGCCCAAAGACCGGACTAGCAGGCTACGAGCAGTACTTC | TRBV7-2 | many | TRBD2 | TRBJ2-7
CSIGAPVSYNEQFF | TGCAGCATTGGTGCACCCGTCTCCTACAATGAGCAGTTCTTC | TRBV29-1 | few | . | TRBJ2-1
CASSSLPSSPLHF | TGTGCCAGCAGCTCCCTACCAAGTTCACCCCTCCACTTT | TRBV7-3 | many | . | TRBJ1-6
CASRIDQGAVTEAFF | TGTGCCAGCAGGATCGATCAGGGGGCTGTCACTGAAGCTTTCTTT | TRBV28 | many | TRBD1 | TRBJ1-1
CASSPGQGAYGYTF | TGCGCCAGCAGCCCTGGACAGGGGGCCTATGGCTACACCTTC | TRBV5-1 | few | TRBD1 | TRBJ1-2
CASSYSSLASGRGYEQYF | TGTGCCAGCAGTTACTCGAGTCTGGCTAGCGGGAGGGGATACGAGCAGTACTTC | TRBV6-2/TRBV6-3 | . | TRBD2 | TRBJ2-7
CASSLDGQGNAEAFF | TGTGCCAGCAGCTTAGACGGACAGGGTAACGCTGAAGCTTTCTTT | TRBV7-9 | many | TRBD1 | TRBJ1-1
CASSASRALNTEAFF | TGTGCCAGCAGCGCTTCCCGGGCTCTGAACACTGAAGCTTTCTTT | TRBV7-9 | . | . | TRBJ1-1
CASSYRPLGTEEETQYF | TGTGCCAGCAGTTACCGACCCCTGGGCACAGAGGAAGAGACCCAGTACTTC | TRBV6-5 | many | . | TRBJ2-5
CASSPRASYEQYF | TGTGCCAGCAGCCCGAGGGCCTCCTACGAGCAGTACTTC | TRBV5-4 | few | . | TRBJ2-7
CASSLVGGMETQYF | TGTGCCAGCAGCTTAGTGGGCGGGATGGAGACCCAGTACTTC | TRBV7-2 | many | . | TRBJ2-5
CASTGESNQPQHF | TGTGCCAGCACTGGGGAGAGCAATCAGCCCCAGCATTTT | TRBV2 | few | . | TRBJ1-5
CASSRETTREQYF | TGTGCCAGCAGCCGGGAAACAACGCGGGAGCAGTACTTC | TRBV25-1 | few | . | TRBJ2-7
CASSLGVGGAAEAFF | TGTGCCAGCAGCTTAGGGGTTGGGGGCGCCGCTGAAGCTTTCTTT | TRBV7-2 | many | . | TRBJ1-1
CASSQATTSGNTEAFF | TGTGCCAGCAGCCAAGCGACTACCTCTGGGAACACTGAAGCTTTCTTT | TRBV4-2 | few | . | TRBJ1-1
CASSLTEHHYYGYTF | TGTGCCAGCAGTTTGACGGAGCACCACTACTATGGCTACACCTTC | TRBV28 | many | . | TRBJ1-2
CASSPRLPGRASYNEQFF | TGTGCCAGCAGCCCACGGCTCCCAGGAAGGGCCTCCTACAATGAGCAGTTCTTC | TRBV7-3 | many | . | TRBJ2-1
CASSLVQGGTGELFF | TGTGCCAGCAGCTTAGTACAGGGGGGGACCGGGGAGCTGTTTTTT | TRBV7-8 | many | . | TRBJ2-2
CASSQEIPGAVNTEAFF | TGCGCCAGCAGCCAAGAGATCCCGGGGGCTGTGAACACTGAAGCTTTCTTT | TRBV4-1 | . | . | TRBJ1-1
CASSGSLNQPQHF | TGTGCCAGCAGTGGCAGTCTCAATCAGCCCCAGCATTTT | TRBV2 | few | . | TRBJ1-5
CSARSRGNQPQHF | TGCAGTGCTAGAAGCAGGGGGAATCAGCCCCAGCATTTT | TRBV20-1 | . | TRBD1 | TRBJ1-5
CSARVDWTGALSNTIYF | TGCAGTGCTAGAGTGGACTGGACAGGGGCGTTGAGTAACACCATATATTTT | TRBV20-1 | . | TRBD1 | TRBJ1-3
CASSIVLAGTGELFF | TGTGCCAGTAGTATAGTACTAGCGGGGACCGGGGAGCTGTTTTTT | TRBV19 | . | TRBD2 | TRBJ2-2
CASSLGQEDGYTF | TGTGCCAGCAGCCTGGGACAGGAGGATGGCTACACCTTC | TRBV7-9 | many | TRBD1 | TRBJ1-2
CASSLEVGGSRTYEQYF | TGTGCCAGCAGCTTAGAGGTCGGCGGGAGCAGGACCTACGAGCAGTACTTC | TRBV7-2 | many | TRBD2 | TRBJ2-7
CASTWSGQGNSPLHF | TGTGCCAGCACTTGGTCGGGGCAGGGGAATTCACCCCTCCACTTT | TRBV28 | many | . | TRBJ1-6
CASLQGYFYEQYF | TGTGCAAGCCTGCAGGGCTACTTCTACGAGCAGTACTTC | TRBV6-1 | many | . | TRBJ2-7
CASREAGASTDTQYF | TGTGCCAGCCGCGAAGCGGGGGCTAGCACAGATACGCAGTATTTT | TRBV12-3/TRBV12-4 | . | TRBD2 | TRBJ2-3
CATSTGQGNQPQHF | TGTGCCACCAGCACCGGACAGGGTAATCAGCCCCAGCATTTT | TRBV15 | many | TRBD1 | TRBJ1-5
CSVVLAGVNEQFF | TGCAGTGTTGTGCTAGCGGGAGTCAATGAGCAGTTCTTC | TRBV20-1 | few | TRBD2 | TRBJ2-1